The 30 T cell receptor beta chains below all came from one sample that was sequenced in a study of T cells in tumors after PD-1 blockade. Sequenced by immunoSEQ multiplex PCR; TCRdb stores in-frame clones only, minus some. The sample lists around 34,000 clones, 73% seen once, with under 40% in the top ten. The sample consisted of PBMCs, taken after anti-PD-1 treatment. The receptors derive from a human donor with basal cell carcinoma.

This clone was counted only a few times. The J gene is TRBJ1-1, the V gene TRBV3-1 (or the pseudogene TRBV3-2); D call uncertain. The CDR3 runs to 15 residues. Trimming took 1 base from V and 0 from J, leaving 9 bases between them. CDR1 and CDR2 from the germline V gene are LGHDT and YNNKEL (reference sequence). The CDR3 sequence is CASSQGGGLNTEAFF. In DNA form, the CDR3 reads TGTGCCAGCAGCCAAGGTGGCGGCCTGAACACTGAAGCTTTCTTT.

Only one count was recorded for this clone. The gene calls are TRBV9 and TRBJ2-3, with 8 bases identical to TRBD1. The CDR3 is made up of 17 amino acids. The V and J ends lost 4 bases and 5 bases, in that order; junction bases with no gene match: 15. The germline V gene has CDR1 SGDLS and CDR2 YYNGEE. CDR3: CASSPSSGGIGVDTQYF. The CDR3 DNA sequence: TGTGCCAGCAGCCCATCGTCAGGGGGCATAGGGGTAGATACGCAGTATTTT.

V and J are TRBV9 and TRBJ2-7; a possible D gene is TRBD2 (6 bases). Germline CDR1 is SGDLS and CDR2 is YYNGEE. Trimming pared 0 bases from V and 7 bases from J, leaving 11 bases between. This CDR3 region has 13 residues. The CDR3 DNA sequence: TGTGCCAGCAGCGTAGCTACCGGGAGTGAGCAGTACTTC. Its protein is CASSVATGSEQYF.

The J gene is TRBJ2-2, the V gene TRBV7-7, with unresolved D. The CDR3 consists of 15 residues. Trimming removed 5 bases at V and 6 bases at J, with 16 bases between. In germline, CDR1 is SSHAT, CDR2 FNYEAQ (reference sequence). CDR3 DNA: TGTGCCAGCAGCCAAGGTCGCCAGACGGCCGGGGAGCTGTTTTTT. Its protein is CASSQGRQTAGELFF. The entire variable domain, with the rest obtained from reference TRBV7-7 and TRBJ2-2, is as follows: GAGVSQSPRYKVTKRGQDVTLRCDPISSHATLYWYQQALGQGPEFLTYFNYEAQPDKSGLPSDRFSAERPEGSISTLTIQRTEQRDSAMYRCASSQGRQTAGELFFGEGSRLTVL.

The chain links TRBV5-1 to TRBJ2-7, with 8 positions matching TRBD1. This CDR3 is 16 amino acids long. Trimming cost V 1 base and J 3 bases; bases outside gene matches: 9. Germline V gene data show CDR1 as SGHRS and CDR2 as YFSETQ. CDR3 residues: CASSLTPGQAFYEQYF. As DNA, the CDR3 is TGCGCCAGCAGCTTGACCCCGGGACAGGCCTTCTACGAGCAGTACTTC.

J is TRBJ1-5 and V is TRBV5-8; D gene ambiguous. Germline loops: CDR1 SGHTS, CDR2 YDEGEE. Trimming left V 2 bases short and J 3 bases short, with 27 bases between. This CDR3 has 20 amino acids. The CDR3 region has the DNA TGTGCCAGCAGCTTCCCAACCCCCGGGCCCAGGTTTTCTATCAATCAGCCCCAGCATTTT. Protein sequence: CASSFPTPGPRFSINQPQHF.

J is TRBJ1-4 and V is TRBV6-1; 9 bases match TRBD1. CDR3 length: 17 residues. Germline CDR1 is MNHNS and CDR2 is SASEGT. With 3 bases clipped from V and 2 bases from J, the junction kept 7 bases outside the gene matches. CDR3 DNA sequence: TGTGCCAGCAGTGACCCAGGGACAGGGAAGACTAATGAAAAACTGTTTTTT. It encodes CASSDPGTGKTNEKLFF.

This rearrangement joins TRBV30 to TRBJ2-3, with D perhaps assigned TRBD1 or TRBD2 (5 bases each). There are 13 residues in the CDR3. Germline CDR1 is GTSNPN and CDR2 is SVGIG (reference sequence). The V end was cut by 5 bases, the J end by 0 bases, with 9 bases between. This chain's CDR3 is CAWVGVSTDTQYF. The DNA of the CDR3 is TGTGCCTGGGTGGGGGTAAGCACAGATACGCAGTATTTT.

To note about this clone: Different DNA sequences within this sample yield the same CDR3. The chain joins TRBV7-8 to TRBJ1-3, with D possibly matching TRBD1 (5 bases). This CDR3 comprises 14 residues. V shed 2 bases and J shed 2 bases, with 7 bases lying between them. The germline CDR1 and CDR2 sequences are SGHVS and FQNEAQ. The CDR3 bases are TGTGCCAGCAGCTTATCGGGGGCTGGAAACACCATATATTTT. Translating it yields CASSLSGAGNTIYF.

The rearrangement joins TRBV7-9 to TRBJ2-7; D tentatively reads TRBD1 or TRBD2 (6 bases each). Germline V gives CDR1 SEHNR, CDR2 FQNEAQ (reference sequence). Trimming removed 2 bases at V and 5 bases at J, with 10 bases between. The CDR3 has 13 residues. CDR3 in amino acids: CASSLSRGHEQYF. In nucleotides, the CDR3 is TGTGCCAGCAGCTTATCCCGGGGGCACGAGCAGTACTTC.

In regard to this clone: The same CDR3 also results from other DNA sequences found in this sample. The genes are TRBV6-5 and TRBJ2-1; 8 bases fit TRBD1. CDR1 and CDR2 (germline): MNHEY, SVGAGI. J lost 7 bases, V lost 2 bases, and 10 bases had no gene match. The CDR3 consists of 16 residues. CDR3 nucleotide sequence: TGTGCCAGCAGTTACCCCGGACAGGGCGTAGGTAATGAGCAGTTCTTC. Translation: CASSYPGQGVGNEQFF.

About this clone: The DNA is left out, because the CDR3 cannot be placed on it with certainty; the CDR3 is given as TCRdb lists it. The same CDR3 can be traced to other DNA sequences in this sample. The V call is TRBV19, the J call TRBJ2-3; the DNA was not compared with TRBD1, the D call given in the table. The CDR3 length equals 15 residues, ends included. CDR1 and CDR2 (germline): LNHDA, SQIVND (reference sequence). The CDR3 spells CASSIFGQGTDTQYF.

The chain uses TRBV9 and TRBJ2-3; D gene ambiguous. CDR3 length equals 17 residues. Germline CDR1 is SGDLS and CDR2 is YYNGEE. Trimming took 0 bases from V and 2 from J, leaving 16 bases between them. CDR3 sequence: CASSVESHLLSTDTQYF. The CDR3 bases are TGTGCCAGCAGCGTAGAGAGCCATCTTCTATCCACAGATACGCAGTATTTT.

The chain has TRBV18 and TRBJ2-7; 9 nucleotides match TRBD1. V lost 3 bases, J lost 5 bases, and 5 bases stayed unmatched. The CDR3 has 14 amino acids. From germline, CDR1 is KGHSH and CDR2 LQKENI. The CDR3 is CASSPGQGSHEQYF. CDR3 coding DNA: TGTGCCAGCTCACCCGGACAGGGGAGCCACGAGCAGTACTTC.

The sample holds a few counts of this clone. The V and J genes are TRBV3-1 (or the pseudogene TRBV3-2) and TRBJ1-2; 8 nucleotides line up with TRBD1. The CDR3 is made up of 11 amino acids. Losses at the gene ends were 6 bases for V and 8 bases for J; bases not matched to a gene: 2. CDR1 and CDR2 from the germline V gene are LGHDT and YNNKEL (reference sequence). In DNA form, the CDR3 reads TGTGCCAGCAGACAGGGGGGCGGCTACACCTTC. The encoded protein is CASRQGGGYTF.

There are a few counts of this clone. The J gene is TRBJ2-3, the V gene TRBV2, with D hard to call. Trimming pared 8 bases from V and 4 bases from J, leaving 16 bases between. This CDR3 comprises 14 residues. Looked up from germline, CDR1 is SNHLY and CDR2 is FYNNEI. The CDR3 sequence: CASSKAARADTQYF. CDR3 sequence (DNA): TGTGCCAGCTCAAAGGCGGCCCGTGCAGATACGCAGTATTTT. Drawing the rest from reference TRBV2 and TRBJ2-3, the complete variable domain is EPEVTQTPSHQVTQMGQEVILRCVPISNHLYFYWYRQILGQKVEFLVSFYNNEISEKSEIFDDQFSVERPDGSNFTLKIRSTKLEDSAMYFCASSKAARADTQYFGPGTRLTVL.

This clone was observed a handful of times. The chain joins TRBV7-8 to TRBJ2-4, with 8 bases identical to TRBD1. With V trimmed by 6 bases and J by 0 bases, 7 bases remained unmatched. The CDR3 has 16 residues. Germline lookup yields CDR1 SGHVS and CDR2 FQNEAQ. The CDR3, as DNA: TGTGCCAGCAGTCCCGGGACAGGTTTAGCCAAAAACATTCAGTACTTC. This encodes CASSPGTGLAKNIQYF.

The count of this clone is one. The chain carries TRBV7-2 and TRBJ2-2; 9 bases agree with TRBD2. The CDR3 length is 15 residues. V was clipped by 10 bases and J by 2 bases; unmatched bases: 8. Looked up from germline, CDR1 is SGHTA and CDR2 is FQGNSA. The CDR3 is CATRGRGGNTGELFF. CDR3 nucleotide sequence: TGTGCCACCCGGGGGCGGGGGGGCAACACCGGGGAGCTGTTTTTT.

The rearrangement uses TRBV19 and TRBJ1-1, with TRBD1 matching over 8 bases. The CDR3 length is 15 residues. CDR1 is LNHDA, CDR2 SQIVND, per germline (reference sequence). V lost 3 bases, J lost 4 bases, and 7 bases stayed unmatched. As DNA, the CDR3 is TGTGCCAGTAGTATGGATGCAGGGGGCTTCACTGAAGCTTTCTTT. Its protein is CASSMDAGGFTEAFF.

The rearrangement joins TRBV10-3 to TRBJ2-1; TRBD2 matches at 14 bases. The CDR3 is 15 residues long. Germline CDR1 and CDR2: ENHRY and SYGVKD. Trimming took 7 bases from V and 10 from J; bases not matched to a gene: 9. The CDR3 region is CAIMPGLAGVGEQFF. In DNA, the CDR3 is TGTGCCATCATGCCGGGACTAGCGGGAGTAGGGGAGCAGTTCTTC.

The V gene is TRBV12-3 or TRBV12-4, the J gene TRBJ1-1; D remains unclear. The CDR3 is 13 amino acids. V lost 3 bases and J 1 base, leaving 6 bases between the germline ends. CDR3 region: CASSFAANTEAFF. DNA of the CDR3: TGTGCCAGCAGTTTCGCGGCGAACACTGAAGCTTTCTTT.

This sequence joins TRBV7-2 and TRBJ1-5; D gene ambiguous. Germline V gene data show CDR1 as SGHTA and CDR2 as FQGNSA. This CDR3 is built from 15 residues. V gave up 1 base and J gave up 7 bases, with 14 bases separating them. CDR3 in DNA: TGTGCCAGCAGCTTAGTAGGCTCCAGGCGGCAGCCCCAGCATTTT. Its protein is CASSLVGSRRQPQHF. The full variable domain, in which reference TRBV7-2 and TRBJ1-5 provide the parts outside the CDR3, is GAGVSQSPSNKVTEKGKDVELRCDPISGHTALYWYRQSLGQGLEFLIYFQGNSAPDKSGLPSDRFSAERTGGSVSTLTIQRTQQEDSAVYLCASSLVGSRRQPQHFGDGTRLSIL.

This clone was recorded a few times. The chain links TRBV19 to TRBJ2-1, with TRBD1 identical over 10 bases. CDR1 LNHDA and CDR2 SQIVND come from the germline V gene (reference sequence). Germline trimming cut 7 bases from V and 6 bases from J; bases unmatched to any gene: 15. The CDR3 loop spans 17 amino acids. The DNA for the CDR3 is TGTGCCAGTAAGGGAGGACAGGGGGGCATTAAGGGCAATGAGCAGTTCTTC. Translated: CASKGGQGGIKGNEQFF. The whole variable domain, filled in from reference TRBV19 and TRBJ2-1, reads DGGITQSPKYLFRKEGQNVTLSCEQNLNHDAMYWYRQDPGQGLRLIYYSQIVNDFQKGDIAEGYSVSREKKESFPLTVTSAQKNPTAFYLCASKGGQGGIKGNEQFFGPGTRLTVL.

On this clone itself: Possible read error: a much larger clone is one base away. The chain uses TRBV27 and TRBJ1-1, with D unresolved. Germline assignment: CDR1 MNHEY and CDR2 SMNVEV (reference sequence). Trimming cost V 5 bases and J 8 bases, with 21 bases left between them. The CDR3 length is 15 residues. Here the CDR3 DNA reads TGTGCCAGCAGTATACACCTTGACCTTGGGTCGGAAGCTTTCTTT. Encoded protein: CASSIHLDLGSEAFF.

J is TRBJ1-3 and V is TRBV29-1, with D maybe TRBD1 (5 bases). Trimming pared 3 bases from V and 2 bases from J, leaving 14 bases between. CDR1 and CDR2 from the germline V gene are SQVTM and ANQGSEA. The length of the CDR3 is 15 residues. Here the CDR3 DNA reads TGCAGCGTTGAGGGGACTCTCTCCCCTGGAAACACCATATATTTT. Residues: CSVEGTLSPGNTIYF.

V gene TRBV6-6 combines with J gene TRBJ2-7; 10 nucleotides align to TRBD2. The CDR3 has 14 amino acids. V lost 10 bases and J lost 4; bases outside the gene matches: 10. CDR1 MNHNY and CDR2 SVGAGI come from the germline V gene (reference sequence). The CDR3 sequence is CATTPSGRGYEQYF. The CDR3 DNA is TGTGCCACGACGCCTAGCGGGAGAGGGTACGAGCAGTACTTC.

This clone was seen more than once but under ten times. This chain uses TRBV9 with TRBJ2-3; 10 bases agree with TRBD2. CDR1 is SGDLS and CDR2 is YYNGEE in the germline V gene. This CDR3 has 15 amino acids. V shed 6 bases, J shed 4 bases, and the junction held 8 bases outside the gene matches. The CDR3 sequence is CASTPSGRTADTQYF. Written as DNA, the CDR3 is TGTGCCAGCACCCCTAGCGGGAGAACCGCAGATACGCAGTATTTT.

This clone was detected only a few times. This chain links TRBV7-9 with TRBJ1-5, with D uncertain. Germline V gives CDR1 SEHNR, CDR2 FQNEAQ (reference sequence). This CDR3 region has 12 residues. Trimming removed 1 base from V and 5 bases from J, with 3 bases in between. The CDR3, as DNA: TGTGCCAGCAGCTTAGAAGATCAGCCCCAGCATTTT. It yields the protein CASSLEDQPQHF.

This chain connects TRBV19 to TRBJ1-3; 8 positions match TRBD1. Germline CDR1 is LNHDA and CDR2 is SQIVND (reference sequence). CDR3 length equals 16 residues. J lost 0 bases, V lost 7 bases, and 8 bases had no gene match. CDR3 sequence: CASTTDRAYSGNTIYF. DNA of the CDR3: TGTGCCAGTACTACGGACAGGGCCTACTCTGGAAACACCATATATTTT.

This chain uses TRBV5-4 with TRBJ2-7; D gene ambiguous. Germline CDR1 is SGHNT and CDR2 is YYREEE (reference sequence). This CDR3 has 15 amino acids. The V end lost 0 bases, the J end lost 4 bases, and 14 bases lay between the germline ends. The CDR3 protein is CASSLEPGRPYEQYF. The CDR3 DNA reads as TGTGCCAGCAGCTTGGAGCCCGGCAGGCCGTACGAGCAGTACTTC.